The clone carrying this TCR beta chain was detected only a few times. The target antigen is unknown. This sample is drawn from a study of T cell repertoires in cytomegalovirus infection. Study in general: Public signatures in TCR beta pointed to CMV infection and matching HLA type.

MiXCR, applied by TCRdb to the reads, yields one record per CDR3 protein. The table shows more than 250,000 distinct CDR3 sequences, with 25% occurring only once. The CDR3 sequence is 16 residues long. CDR1 is SGHTA and CDR2 is FQGNSA in the germline V gene. V lost 5 bases and J lost 7; bases outside the gene matches: 11. The sequence was obtained from a human donor in good health (CMV status not recorded). Some clones in this sample may be carry-over from other donors' samples. The sample consisted of cultured PBMCs, taken from culture after CMV antigen stimulation. The rearrangement joins TRBV7-2 to TRBJ2-1; 10 nucleotides align to TRBD1. CDR3 nucleotide sequence: TGTGCCAGCAGCCCCAACATCGGGACAGGGGCAAATGAGCAGTTCTTC. Its protein is CASSPNIGTGANEQFF.